This T cell receptor (beta chain) is from a study of Graves' ophthalmopathy and Graves' hyperthyroidism. Study context: Peripheral blood (taken before any treatment) was collected at initial diagnosis.

This clonotype turned up a few times. Its antigen is not known. General study results and limits: Blood also held most thyroid clonotypes expanded above 0.001 frequency.

From RNA, the CDR3 regions of TCR beta chains were amplified and sequenced. An initial RT-PCR round employing HTBI primers preceded a second-round multiplex PCR. TCRdb fed the multiplex PCR reads into MiXCR, producing one record per CDR3 protein. The sample holds about 740,000 distinct CDR3 sequences, 35% to 50% seen once. Sequenced input: peripheral blood. The clonotype originates from an adult man with Graves' ophthalmopathy.

The CDR3 DNA is TGCAGTGCTAGGGAATACAGGGGGCTTAATTCACCCCTCCACTTT. It translates to CSAREYRGLNSPLHF. The chain is built from TRBV20-1 and TRBJ1-6; 9 bases agree with TRBD1. There are 15 residues in the CDR3. Trimming at V came to 3 bases and at J to 6 bases, leaving 6 bases not matched to a gene. Looked up from germline, CDR1 is DFQATT and CDR2 is SNEGSKA (reference sequence).